This T cell receptor (beta chain) came from a study of shared clonotypes between healthy human individuals. Assay: immunoSEQ multiplex PCR; the TCRdb copy retains only in-frame clones and omits some. Of over a million clones in the sample, approximately 80% were seen once. Looked up from germline, CDR1 is SGHNT and CDR2 is YYREEE (reference sequence). V was shortened by 4 bases and J by 3 bases, with 17 bases between the two germline ends. CDR3 size: 15 residues. The TCR originated in a man younger than 30 in good health. Some clones in this sample may be carry-over from other donors' samples. The rearrangement uses TRBV5-4 and TRBJ2-7; D unresolved. The source material was memory CD4+ T cells from PBMCs. Subset here: CD45RA-negative fraction. The CDR3 spells CASSPNVNPGYEQYF. The CDR3 nucleotides read TGTGCCAGCAGCCCGAATGTTAACCCGGGCTACGAGCAGTACTTC.